One sample yielded the 13 T cell receptor beta chains listed below, sequenced in a study of blood T cell repertoires in COVID-19. TCRdb's table, derived via immunoSEQ multiplex PCR, lists solely in-frame clones and lacks some. The sample lists around 170,000 clones, roughly 87% occurring once. The specimen was peripheral blood. These receptors originate from a man aged 18 to 35 who had recovered from COVID-19.

The chain combines TRBV23-1 with TRBJ2-7, with TRBD2 matching over 8 bases. TRBV23-1 is an ORF, and what it does is uncertain. V dropped 3 bases and J dropped 5; count of bases not matched to a gene: 15. The CDR3 totals 17 residues. The CDR3 is CASSQSTTKREIDEQYF. The CDR3 DNA reads TGCGCCAGCAGTCAGTCCACGACTAAGCGGGAGATTGACGAGCAGTACTTC.

This chain links TRBV7-2 with TRBJ1-5; D remains unclear. This CDR3 region has 15 residues. V lost 5 bases, J lost 3 bases, and 14 bases lay in between. Germline V lookup: CDR1 SGHTA, CDR2 FQGNSA. The CDR3 DNA is TGTGCCAGCAGCCCCGCTGGTCCAGACAATCAGCCCCAGCATTTT. It is translated as CASSPAGPDNQPQHF.

The chain is built from TRBV7-2 and TRBJ2-5; D remains unclear. CDR3 length equals 11 residues. The germline V gene has CDR1 SGHTA and CDR2 FQGNSA. V shed 6 bases and J shed 5 bases, with 7 bases lying between them. This CDR3 reads CASSAGETQYF. The CDR3 bases are TGTGCCAGCAGTGCTGGCGAGACCCAGTACTTC.

The genes are TRBV5-1 and TRBJ2-1, with D uncertain. Germline V gives CDR1 SGHRS, CDR2 YFSETQ. Deletions cut 2 bases from V and 10 bases from J, with 13 bases between. The CDR3 consists of 13 residues. The DNA of the CDR3 is TGCGCCAGCAGCTTTGCGGCAACCTTCGAGCAGTTCTTC. It specifies CASSFAATFEQFF.

This clone was seen a single time. The chain carries TRBV29-1 and TRBJ2-7; D may be TRBD2 (6 bases). Germline CDR1 reads SQVTM; CDR2 reads ANQGSEA. The germline V and J ends were trimmed by 3 bases and 7 bases, with 19 bases remaining between them. The CDR3 totals 14 residues. In DNA form, the CDR3 reads TGCAGCGTTGAGGGTCCGGGGGTGGGAGGAGAGCAGTACTTC. The encoded protein is CSVEGPGVGGEQYF.

The genes are TRBV7-2 and TRBJ2-5; tentative D call: TRBD2 (6 bases). Trimming removed 5 bases at V and 4 bases at J, with 20 bases between. The CDR3 loop spans 16 amino acids. Germline values: CDR1 SGHTA, CDR2 FQGNSA. The CDR3 sequence: CASSPPGRAGGETQYF. The CDR3 DNA follows: TGTGCCAGCAGCCCCCCCGGTCGGGCCGGGGGAGAGACCCAGTACTTC.

This clone was seen once. The gene calls are TRBV7-6 and TRBJ2-3; 7 bases agree with TRBD1. Germline V gene data show CDR1 as SGHVS and CDR2 as FNYEAQ. V shed 5 bases, J shed 2 bases, and the junction held 13 bases outside the gene matches. This CDR3 region has 17 residues. The CDR3 DNA reads as TGTGCCAGCAGCCTGGGACAGCTAAGGGTAGCCACAGATACGCAGTATTTT. Its protein is CASSLGQLRVATDTQYF.

The gene calls are TRBV14 and TRBJ2-1; D unclear. Deletions cut 9 bases from V and 0 bases from J, with 12 bases between. The CDR3 is 14 amino acids. The germline V gene has CDR1 SGHDN and CDR2 FVKESK. CDR3 residues: CASRSSSSYNEQFF. The DNA of the CDR3 is TGTGCCAGTAGGAGCTCGAGCTCCTACAATGAGCAGTTCTTC.

The chain combines TRBV6-5 with TRBJ1-1; TRBD1 might be the D (5 bases). CDR1 and CDR2 from the germline V gene are MNHEY and SVGAGI. With 7 bases removed from V and 11 bases from J, the gap between germline ends came to 14 bases. The CDR3 consists of 11 residues. CDR3 region: CASNSQGRAFF. The CDR3 nucleotides read TGTGCCAGCAACTCTCAGGGTCGCGCTTTCTTT.

The chain uses TRBV5-4 and TRBJ2-5, with 10 positions matching TRBD1. Per germline, CDR1 SGHNT and CDR2 YYREEE (reference sequence). V was pared by 0 bases and J by 3 bases, with 2 bases of the junction left unmatched. The CDR3 extends over 15 amino acids. The CDR3 loop reads CASSLEDRGKETQYF. The CDR3 DNA reads as TGTGCCAGCAGCTTGGAGGACAGGGGGAAAGAGACCCAGTACTTC. Full variable domain (remainder filled in from reference TRBV5-4 and TRBJ2-5): ETGVTQSPTHLIKTRGQQVTLRCSSQSGHNTVSWYQQALGQGPQFIFQYYREEENGRGNFPPRFSGLQFPNYSSELNVNALELDDSALYLCASSLEDRGKETQYFGPGTRLLVL.

This clone was seen only once. This chain joins TRBV15 and TRBJ2-4; a possible D gene is TRBD2 (6 bases). The CDR3 length is 16 residues. The ends were cut back, 5 bases at V and 3 bases at J, with 17 bases in the middle. CDR1 and CDR2 (germline): LNHNV, YYDKDF (reference sequence). The CDR3 protein is CATSGGRGRGKNIQYF. The CDR3 nucleotides are TGTGCCACCAGCGGAGGGCGGGGTAGAGGCAAAAACATTCAGTACTTC.

The V gene is TRBV6-5, the J gene TRBJ2-7; D is possibly TRBD2 (5 bases). This CDR3 region has 12 residues. With 5 bases removed from V and 4 bases from J, the gap between germline ends came to 9 bases. The germline V gene encodes CDR1 MNHEY and CDR2 SVGAGI. As DNA, the CDR3 is TGTGCCAGCAGTATGAGCGGATACGAGCAGTACTTC. Translating it yields CASSMSGYEQYF.

The V and J genes are TRBV28 and TRBJ1-2, with unresolved D. Germline V gives CDR1 MDHEN, CDR2 SYDVKM. This CDR3 contains 16 residues. The V end was cut by 5 bases, the J end by 8 bases, with 24 bases between. CDR3 DNA sequence: TGTGCCAGCAGTCTCCGGACTGCTACGGGGTCTTACGGCTACACCTTC. Its translation is CASSLRTATGSYGYTF.